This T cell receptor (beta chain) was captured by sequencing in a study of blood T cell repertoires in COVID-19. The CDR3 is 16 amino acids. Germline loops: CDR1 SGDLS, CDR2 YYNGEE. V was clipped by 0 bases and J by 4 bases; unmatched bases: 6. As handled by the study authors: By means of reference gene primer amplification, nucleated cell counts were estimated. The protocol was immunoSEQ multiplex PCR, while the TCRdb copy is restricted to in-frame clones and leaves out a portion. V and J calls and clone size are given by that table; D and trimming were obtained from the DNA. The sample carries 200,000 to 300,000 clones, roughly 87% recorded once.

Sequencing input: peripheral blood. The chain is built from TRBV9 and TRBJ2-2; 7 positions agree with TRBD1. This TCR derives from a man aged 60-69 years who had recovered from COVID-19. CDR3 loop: CASSVGQGVPTGELFF. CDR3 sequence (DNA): TGTGCCAGCAGCGTAGGGCAGGGGGTGCCCACCGGGGAGCTGTTTTTT.